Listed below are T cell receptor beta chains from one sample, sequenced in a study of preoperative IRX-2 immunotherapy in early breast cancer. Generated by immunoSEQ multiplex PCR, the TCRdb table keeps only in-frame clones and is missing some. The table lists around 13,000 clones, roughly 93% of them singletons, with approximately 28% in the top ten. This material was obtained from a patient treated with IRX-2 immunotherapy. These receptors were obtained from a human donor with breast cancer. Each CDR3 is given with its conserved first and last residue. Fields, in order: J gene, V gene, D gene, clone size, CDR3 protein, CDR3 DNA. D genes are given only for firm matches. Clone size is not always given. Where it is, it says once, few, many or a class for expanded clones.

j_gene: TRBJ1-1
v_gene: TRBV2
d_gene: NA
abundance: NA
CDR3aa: CASSEAWNTEAFF
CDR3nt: TGTGCCAGCAGTGAGGCTTGGAACACTGAAGCTTTCTTT

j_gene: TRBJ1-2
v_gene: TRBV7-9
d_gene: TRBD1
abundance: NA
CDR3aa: CASSHPGQGSSNYGYTF
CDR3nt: TGTGCCAGCAGCCATCCGGGACAGGGATCCTCTAACTATGGCTACACCTTC

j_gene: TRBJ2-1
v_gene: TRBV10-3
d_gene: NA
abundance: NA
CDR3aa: CAILSSYNEQFF
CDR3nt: TGTGCCATCTTAAGCTCCTACAATGAGCAGTTCTTC

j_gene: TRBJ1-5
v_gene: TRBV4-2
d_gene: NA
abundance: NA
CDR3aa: CASSQGGASQPQHF
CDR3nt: TGTGCCAGCAGCCAAGGAGGGGCAAGTCAGCCCCAGCATTTT

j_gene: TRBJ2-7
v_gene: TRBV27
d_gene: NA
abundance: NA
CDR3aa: CASRPGAHYEQYF
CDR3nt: TGTGCCAGCAGGCCAGGGGCACACTACGAGCAGTACTTC

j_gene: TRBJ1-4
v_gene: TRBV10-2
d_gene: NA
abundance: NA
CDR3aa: CASKRGIGNEKLFF
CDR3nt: TGCGCCAGCAAGCGGGGCATCGGTAATGAAAAACTGTTTTTT

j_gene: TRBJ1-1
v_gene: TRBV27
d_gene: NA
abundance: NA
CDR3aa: CASSRTLRGPLYTEAFF
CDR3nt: TGTGCCAGCAGTCGTACCTTGAGGGGACCATTGTACACTGAAGCTTTCTTT

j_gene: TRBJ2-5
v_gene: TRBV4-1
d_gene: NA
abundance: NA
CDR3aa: CASSQAGRNQETQYF
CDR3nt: TGCGCCAGCAGCCAAGCGGGGCGGAATCAAGAGACCCAGTACTTC

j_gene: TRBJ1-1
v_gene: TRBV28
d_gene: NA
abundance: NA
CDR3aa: CASRGAPMNTEAFF
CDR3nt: TGTGCCAGCAGAGGGGCTCCGATGAACACTGAAGCTTTCTTT

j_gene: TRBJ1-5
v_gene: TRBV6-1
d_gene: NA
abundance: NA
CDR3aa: CASSGGTLNQPQHF
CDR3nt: TGTGCCAGCAGTGGCGGGACACTCAATCAGCCCCAGCATTTT

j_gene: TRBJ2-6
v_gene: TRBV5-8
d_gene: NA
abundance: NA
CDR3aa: CASKILSTQSRANVLTF
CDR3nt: TGTGCCAGCAAGATCTTATCCACACAAAGTCGGGCCAACGTCCTGACTTTC

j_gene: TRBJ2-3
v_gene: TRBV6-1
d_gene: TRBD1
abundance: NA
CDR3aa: CASRQDRGGDTQYF
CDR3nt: TGTGCCAGCAGACAGGACAGGGGAGGAGATACGCAGTATTTT

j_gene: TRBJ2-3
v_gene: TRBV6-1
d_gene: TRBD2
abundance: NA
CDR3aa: CASRFGGGIDTQYF
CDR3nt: TGTGCCAGCAGATTCGGGGGGGGGATAGATACGCAGTATTTT

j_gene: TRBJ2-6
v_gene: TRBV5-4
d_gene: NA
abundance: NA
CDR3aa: CASSRDPGANVLTF
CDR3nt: TGTGCCAGCAGCCGGGATCCTGGGGCCAACGTCCTGACTTTC

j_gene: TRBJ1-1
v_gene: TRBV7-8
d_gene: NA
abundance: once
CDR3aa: CASSLFHLRGKDTEAFF
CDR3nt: TGTGCCAGCAGCTTATTTCATCTTCGGGGAAAGGATACTGAAGCTTTCTTT

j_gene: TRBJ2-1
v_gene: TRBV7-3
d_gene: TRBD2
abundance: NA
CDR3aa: CASGRGGRDEQFF
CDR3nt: TGTGCCAGCGGTCGGGGGGGTAGGGATGAGCAGTTCTTC

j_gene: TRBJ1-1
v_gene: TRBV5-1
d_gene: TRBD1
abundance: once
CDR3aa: CASSTGQGTTEAFF
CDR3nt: TGCGCCAGCAGCACAGGACAGGGAACCACTGAAGCTTTCTTT

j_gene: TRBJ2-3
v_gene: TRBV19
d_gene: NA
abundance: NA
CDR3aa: CASSMGQEITDTQYF
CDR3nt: TGTGCCAGTAGTATGGGCCAGGAGATAACAGATACGCAGTATTTT

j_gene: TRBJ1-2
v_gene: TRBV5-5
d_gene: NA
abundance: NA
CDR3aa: CASSDRNGYTF
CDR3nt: TGTGCCAGCAGCGACAGGAATGGCTACACCTTC

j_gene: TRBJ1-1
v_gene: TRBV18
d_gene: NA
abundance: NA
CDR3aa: CASSPGGFGTEAFF
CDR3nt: TGTGCCAGCTCACCAGGGGGTTTCGGCACTGAAGCTTTCTTT

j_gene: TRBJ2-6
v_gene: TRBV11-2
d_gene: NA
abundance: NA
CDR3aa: CASSSHRVGPGANVLTF
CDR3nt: TGTGCCAGCAGCTCCCACAGGGTAGGGCCTGGGGCCAACGTCCTGACTTTC

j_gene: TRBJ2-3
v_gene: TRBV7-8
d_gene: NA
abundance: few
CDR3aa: CASSLGGDKRYF
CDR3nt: TGTGCCAGCAGCTTAGGCGGGGACAAGAGGTATTTT

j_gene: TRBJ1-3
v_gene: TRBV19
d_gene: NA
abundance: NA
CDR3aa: CASTPGTAGNTIYF
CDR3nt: TGTGCCAGTACCCCCGGGACCGCTGGAAACACCATATATTTT

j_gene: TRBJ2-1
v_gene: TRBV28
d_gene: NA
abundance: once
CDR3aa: CASSSEWGPRFF
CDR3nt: TGTGCCAGCAGCTCCGAATGGGGTCCTAGGTTCTTC

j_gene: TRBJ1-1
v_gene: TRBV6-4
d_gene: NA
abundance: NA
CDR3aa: CASSDSDNTEAFF
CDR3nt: TGTGCCAGCAGTGACTCGGACAACACTGAAGCTTTCTTT

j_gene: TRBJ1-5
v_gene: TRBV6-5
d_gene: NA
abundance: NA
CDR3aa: CASSYYSNQPQHF
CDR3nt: TGTGCCAGCAGTTACTATAGCAATCAGCCCCAGCATTTT

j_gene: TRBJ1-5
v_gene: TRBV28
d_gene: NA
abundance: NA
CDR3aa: CASSLSRGANQPQHF
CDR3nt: TGTGCCAGCAGTCTATCCCGGGGTGCAAATCAGCCCCAGCATTTT

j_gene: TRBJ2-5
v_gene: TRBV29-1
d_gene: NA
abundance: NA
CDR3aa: CSAGARIGETQYF
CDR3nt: TGCAGTGCCGGGGCTAGGATTGGAGAGACCCAGTACTTC

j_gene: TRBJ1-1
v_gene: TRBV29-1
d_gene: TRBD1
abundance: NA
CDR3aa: CSVDRDPGGTEAFF
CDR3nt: TGCAGCGTAGATCGGGACCCAGGGGGCACTGAAGCTTTCTTT

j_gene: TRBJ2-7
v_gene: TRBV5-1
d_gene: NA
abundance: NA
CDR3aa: CASSSSEQGIYEQYF
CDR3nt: TGCGCCAGCAGCAGTTCCGAGCAGGGAATCTACGAGCAGTACTTC

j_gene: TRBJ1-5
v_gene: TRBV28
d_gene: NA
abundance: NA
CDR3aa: CASSFSSGNSNQPQHF
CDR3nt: TGTGCCAGCAGCTTTTCAAGCGGAAATAGCAATCAGCCCCAGCATTTT

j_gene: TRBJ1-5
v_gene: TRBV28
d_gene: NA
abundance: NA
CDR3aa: CASRLLGSNQPQHF
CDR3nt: TGTGCCAGCAGACTGCTCGGGAGCAATCAGCCCCAGCATTTT

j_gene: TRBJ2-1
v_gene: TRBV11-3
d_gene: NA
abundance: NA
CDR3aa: CASSTGTNEQFF
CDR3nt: TGTGCCAGCAGCACCGGCACCAATGAGCAGTTCTTC

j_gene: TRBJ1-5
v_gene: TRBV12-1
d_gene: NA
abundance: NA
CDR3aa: CASSFYRDRGLSWGPQHF
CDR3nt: TGTGCCAGCAGCTTTTACCGGGACAGGGGGCTCTCCTGGGGGCCCCAGCATTTT

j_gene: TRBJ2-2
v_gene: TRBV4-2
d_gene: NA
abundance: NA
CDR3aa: CASSPLEVSNTGELFF
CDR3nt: TGTGCCAGCAGCCCCCTGGAGGTTTCGAACACCGGGGAGCTGTTTTTT

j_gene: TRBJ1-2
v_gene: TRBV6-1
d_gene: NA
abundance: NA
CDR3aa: CASSEGWGRPNNYGYTF
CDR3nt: TGTGCCAGCAGCGAAGGGTGGGGCCGCCCTAATAACTATGGCTACACCTTC

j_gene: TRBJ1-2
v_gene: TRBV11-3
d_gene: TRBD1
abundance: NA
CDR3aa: CASSLADRADGYTF
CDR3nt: TGTGCCAGCAGCTTAGCCGACAGGGCTGATGGCTACACCTTC

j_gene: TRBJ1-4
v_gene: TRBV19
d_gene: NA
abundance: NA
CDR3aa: CASSGSVGWEKLFF
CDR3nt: TGTGCCAGTAGCGGATCAGTGGGCTGGGAAAAACTGTTTTTT

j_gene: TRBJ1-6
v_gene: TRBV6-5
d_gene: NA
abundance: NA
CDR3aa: CASTRAVGNSPLHF
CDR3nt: TGTGCCAGCACTAGGGCTGTGGGTAATTCACCCCTCCACTTT

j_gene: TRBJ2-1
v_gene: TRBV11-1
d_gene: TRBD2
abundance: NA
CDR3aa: CASSFGGGGTYNEQFF
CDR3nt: TGTGCCAGCAGCTTTGGCGGGGGGGGTACCTACAATGAGCAGTTCTTC

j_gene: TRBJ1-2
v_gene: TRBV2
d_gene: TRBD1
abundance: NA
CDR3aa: CASSGRQGLYGYTF
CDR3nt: TGTGCCAGCAGTGGACGACAGGGTTTGTATGGCTACACCTTC

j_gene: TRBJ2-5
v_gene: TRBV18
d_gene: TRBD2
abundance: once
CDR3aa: CASSLLAGGTEETQYF
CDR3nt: TGTGCCAGCTCACTACTAGCGGGGGGGACTGAAGAGACCCAGTACTTC